This T cell receptor beta chain comes out of a study of blood T cell repertoires in COVID-19. Background on the study: There were acute and convalescent COVID-19 samples, and they came from the United States, Italy and Spain. The cDNA or gDNA used as material had been derived from T cells, B-cell-depleted T cells, or PBMCs.

Authors' data handling: Nucleated cell counts were estimated from reference gene primer amplification. Data came from immunoSEQ multiplex PCR; TCRdb stores just in-frame clones and leaves some out. Clonal size and the V and J genes are those of that table, whereas D and trimming came from the DNA. Of about 190,000 clones listed, 80% are singletons. Sequencing was performed on peripheral blood. This sequence was found in a man aged 55 to 70 with acute or convalescent COVID-19.

CDR3 region: CASSIPGEGGYTF. The CDR3 bases are TGTGCCAGCAGTATCCCAGGGGAGGGTGGCTACACCTTC. The chain uses TRBV12-3 or TRBV12-4 and TRBJ1-2, with TRBD1 as a possible D gene (6 bases). V shed 5 bases and J shed 7 bases, with 14 bases lying between them. CDR3 size: 13 residues.